The 22 T cell receptor beta chains below come from one sample, sequenced in a study of T cell repertoires in cytomegalovirus infection. These TCRs are of unknown antigen specificity. One entry per CDR3 protein results from TCRdb running MiXCR on the reads. The sample consists of roughly 87,000 distinct CDR3 sequences, over 25% of them appearing once. The sample here was CD8+ T cells from cultured PBMCs, taken from culture after CMV antigen stimulation. These receptors were obtained from a human donor in good health (CMV status not recorded). Some clones in this sample may be carry-over from other donors' samples.

The chain carries TRBV27 and TRBJ2-1; D ambiguous. The germline V and J ends were trimmed by 5 bases and 9 bases, with 14 bases remaining between them. This CDR3 region has 13 residues. CDR1 MNHEY and CDR2 SMNVEV come from the germline V gene (reference sequence). The CDR3 coding sequence is TGTGCCAGCAGTCCCGACAAGGGCGCTGAGCAGTTCTTC. Translation: CASSPDKGAEQFF.

The V gene is TRBV28, the J gene TRBJ2-5; TRBD2 matches at 9 bases. The germline gives CDR1 MDHEN, CDR2 SYDVKM. The CDR3 is made up of 15 amino acids. Trimming at V came to 7 bases and at J to 5 bases, leaving 11 bases not matched to a gene. CDR3 sequence reads: CASNGLRGGFETQYF. The CDR3 DNA is TGTGCCAGCAATGGGCTGCGGGGGGGCTTCGAGACCCAGTACTTC.

In its sample, this clonotype was seen once. Mismatch with germline at one junction end may stem from a read error. V gene TRBV7-2 combines with J gene TRBJ2-3; D is possibly TRBD1 or TRBD2 (6 bases each). The CDR3 has 16 residues. CDR1 and CDR2 from the germline V gene are SGHTA and FQGNSA. In nucleotides, the CDR3 is TGTGCCAGCAGCTCATGGGGGGCCTCTAGCACAAATACGCAGTATTTT. Translation gives CASSSWGASSTNTQYF.

The V call is TRBV6-5, the J call TRBJ2-1, with 8 bases lining up with TRBD1. This CDR3 region has 15 residues. CDR1 is MNHEY and CDR2 is SVGAGI in the germline V gene. After removal of 3 bases from V and 6 bases from J, the junction contained 7 bases not matched to a gene. The CDR3 DNA is TGTGCCAGCAGTTATCTGGACAGGGCAAGCAATGAGCAGTTCTTC. Amino acid sequence: CASSYLDRASNEQFF.

This clonotype has just a few counts. In DNA, the CDR3 is TGTGCCAGCAGAACTGTCGGCGGGGATACGCAGTATTTT. The encoded protein is CASRTVGGDTQYF. The chain joins TRBV7-9 to TRBJ2-3, with D possibly TRBD2 on 5 matching bases. V was shortened by 6 bases and J by 6 bases, with 13 bases between the two germline ends. Germline loops: CDR1 SEHNR, CDR2 FQNEAQ (reference sequence). The CDR3 consists of 13 residues.

Here the CDR3 DNA reads TGTGCCAGCAGCCAAGGCCCCGGGGTGGGCGGGGGCTACAATGAGCAGTTCTTC. Its translation: CASSQGPGVGGGYNEQFF. The chain recombines TRBV14 with TRBJ2-1; 7 nucleotides line up with TRBD2. The CDR3 has 18 residues. The J segment lost 3 bases and the V segment lost 1 base, leaving 12 bases of the junction unmatched. In germline, CDR1 is SGHDN, CDR2 FVKESK.

There are a few counts of this clonotype. The rearrangement uses TRBV10-3 and TRBJ2-7, with D unresolved. The germline V and J ends were trimmed by 7 bases and 2 bases, with 12 bases remaining between them. This CDR3 spans 13 amino acids. Germline CDR1 and CDR2: ENHRY and SYGVKD. Here the CDR3 reads CAITGDPAYEQYF. In nucleotides, the CDR3 is TGTGCCATCACCGGCGACCCGGCCTACGAGCAGTACTTC.

This clonotype was counted a few times. The chain is built from TRBV6-1 and TRBJ2-7; 7 nucleotides match TRBD1. In germline, CDR1 is MNHNS, CDR2 SASEGT. After removal of 4 bases from V and 2 bases from J, the junction contained 2 bases not matched to a gene. This CDR3 region has 13 residues. In DNA form, the CDR3 reads TGTGCCAGCAGTGCGGGACAGCCCTACGAGCAGTACTTC. Protein: CASSAGQPYEQYF.

This clonotype has only a few counts. The CDR3 DNA reads as TGTGCAGTTGGTGACTACAACACAGATACGCAGTATTTT. It is translated as CAVGDYNTDTQYF. The rearrangement joins TRBV6-6 to TRBJ2-3; perhaps TRBD2 as D (5 bases). The CDR3 contains 13 residues. Germline V gene sequence: CDR1 MNHNY, CDR2 SVGAGI (reference sequence).

The table lists this clonotype with many counts. The CDR3 spells CASTSCGLPNYGYTF. The CDR3, as DNA: TGTGCCAGCACCAGTTGCGGTCTCCCTAACTATGGCTACACCTTC. This sequence joins TRBV7-4 and TRBJ1-2; D is unresolved. Germline V gene sequence: CDR1 SGHVT, CDR2 SQSDAQ. CDR3 length: 15 amino acids. V was trimmed by 7 bases and J by 0 bases, leaving 15 bases between them.

This clonotype was counted many times. V usage is TRBV12-3 or TRBV12-4 and J usage is TRBJ2-5, with D hard to call. Trimming pared 1 base from V and 10 bases from J, leaving 7 bases between. The length of the CDR3 is 11 residues. CDR3 region: CASSLDRVQYF. The CDR3 bases are TGTGCCAGCAGTTTAGACCGGGTCCAGTACTTC.

The chain employs TRBV7-8 and TRBJ2-3; D might be TRBD1 or TRBD2, each matching 6 bases. Germline CDR1 and CDR2: SGHVS and FQNEAQ. Between the trimmed V and J ends, which lost 5 bases and 6 bases, there was a span of 18 bases. The length of the CDR3 is 15 residues. The chain's CDR3 is CASSLLSGAQDTQYF. The CDR3, as DNA: TGTGCCAGCAGCCTTCTCTCGGGGGCCCAGGATACGCAGTATTTT.

The sample holds many counts of this clonotype. The chain recombines TRBV7-9 with TRBJ1-1, with 7 nucleotides matching TRBD1. The CDR3 is 14 amino acids. The germline V gene has CDR1 SEHNR and CDR2 FQNEAQ (reference sequence). V gave up 5 bases and J gave up 1 base; unmatched junction bases: 4. The CDR3 DNA reads TGTGCCAGCAGCCAGACAGGGCCGAACACTGAAGCTTTCTTT. The encoded protein is CASSQTGPNTEAFF.

This clonotype was recorded once. The chain has TRBV19 and TRBJ2-1; D not certain. From germline, CDR1 is LNHDA and CDR2 SQIVND (reference sequence). CDR3 size: 16 residues. V was pared by 5 bases and J by 2 bases, with 16 bases between. In nucleotides, the CDR3 is TGTGCCAGTAGTTTCCTGTCTCTAGTCACCTACAATGAGCAGTTCTTC. Residues: CASSFLSLVTYNEQFF.

This clonotype was seen a handful of times. The chain combines TRBV11-2 with TRBJ2-3; a weak D match, TRBD1 (5 bases). Germline lookup yields CDR1 SGHAT and CDR2 FQNNGV. The length of the CDR3 is 18 residues. V shed 0 bases and J shed 4 bases, with 20 bases lying between them. CDR3 nucleotide sequence: TGTGCCAGCAGCTTAGAGCCTCCGAAAATGGGGCCACCAGATACGCAGTATTTT. As protein: CASSLEPPKMGPPDTQYF. Using reference TRBV11-2 and TRBJ2-3 for the parts outside the CDR3, the full variable domain is EAGVAQSPRYKIIEKRQSVAFWCNPISGHATLYWYQQILGQGPKLLIQFQNNGVVDDSQLPKDRFSAERLKGVDSTLKIQPAKLEDSAVYLCASSLEPPKMGPPDTQYFGPGTRLTVL.

This chain links TRBV12-3 or TRBV12-4 with TRBJ1-5; the D is unclear. Between the trimmed V and J ends, which lost 5 bases and 3 bases, there was a span of 14 bases. CDR3 length equals 15 residues. The CDR3 DNA follows: TGTGCCAGCAGTCCCCTGGACGGGTTCAATCAGCCCCAGCATTTT. Amino acid sequence: CASSPLDGFNQPQHF.

This clonotype was picked up a small number of times. J is TRBJ2-7 and V is TRBV2; tentative D call: TRBD1 (5 bases). The CDR3 is 17 amino acids. Germline V gene lookup returns CDR1 SNHLY and CDR2 FYNNEI. Deletions cut 0 bases from V and 1 base from J, with 16 bases between. CDR3 bases: TGTGCCAGCAGTGAAGCTCTGCAGGGTGGCCCTTCCTACGAGCAGTACTTC. Translating it yields CASSEALQGGPSYEQYF.

The chain links TRBV29-1 to TRBJ2-3, with D maybe TRBD2 (6 bases). The CDR3 is 13 amino acids. Germline values: CDR1 SQVTM, CDR2 ANQGSEA. With 4 bases removed from V and 4 bases from J, the gap between germline ends came to 12 bases. For the CDR3, the DNA is TGCAGCGTTGTTGGCGGGGCGGCAGATACGCAGTATTTT. Translating it yields CSVVGGAADTQYF.

In its sample, this clonotype was seen many times. The V and J genes are TRBV28 and TRBJ1-6, with 10 bases lining up with TRBD1. V gave up 8 bases and J gave up 10 bases; unmatched junction bases: 11. The CDR3 is made up of 15 amino acids. Germline lookup yields CDR1 MDHEN and CDR2 SYDVKM. The CDR3 DNA sequence: TGTGCCAGCGATGTTCCGGGACAGGGGTTATCACCCCTCCACTTT. Protein: CASDVPGQGLSPLHF.

A few counts support this clonotype. The chain recombines TRBV11-1 with TRBJ2-7, with 7 bases identical to TRBD1. The CDR3 runs 19 residues. Germline CDR1 and CDR2: SGHAT and FQDESV (reference sequence). V shed 6 bases and J 1 base; nucleotides not matched to a gene: 21. This CDR3 reads CASSALLTGYRLKSYEQYF. CDR3 coding DNA: TGTGCCAGCAGTGCCCTCCTGACAGGGTATCGATTGAAGTCCTACGAGCAGTACTTC.

The chain recombines TRBV4-2 with TRBJ1-3, with D perhaps TRBD1 (6 bases). This CDR3 spans 15 amino acids. Germline CDR1 is LGHNA and CDR2 is YNFKEQ. Between the trimmed V and J ends, which lost 3 bases and 1 base, there was a span of 10 bases. The CDR3 loop is CASSHDRNSGNTIYF. The CDR3, as DNA: TGTGCCAGCAGCCATGACAGGAATTCTGGAAACACCATATATTTT.

The rearrangement links TRBV27 to TRBJ1-1; D is ambiguous. V lost 3 bases, J lost 0 bases, and 8 bases lay in between. The germline CDR1 and CDR2 sequences are MNHEY and SMNVEV (reference sequence). CDR3 length: 14 amino acids. In DNA form, the CDR3 reads TGTGCCAGCAGTTTGGGCAGCATGAACACTGAAGCTTTCTTT. Protein product: CASSLGSMNTEAFF.